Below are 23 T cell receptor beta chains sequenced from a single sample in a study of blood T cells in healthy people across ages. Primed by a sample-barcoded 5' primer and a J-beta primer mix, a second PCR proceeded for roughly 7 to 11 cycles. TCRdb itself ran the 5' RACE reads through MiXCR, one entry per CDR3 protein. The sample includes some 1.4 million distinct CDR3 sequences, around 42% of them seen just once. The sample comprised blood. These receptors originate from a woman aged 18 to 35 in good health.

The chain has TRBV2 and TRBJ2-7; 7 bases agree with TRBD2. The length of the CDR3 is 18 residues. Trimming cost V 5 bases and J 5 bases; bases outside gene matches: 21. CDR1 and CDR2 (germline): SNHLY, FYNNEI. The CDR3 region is CASSPNRVGGVPHNEQYF. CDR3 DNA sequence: TGTGCCAGCAGTCCGAATCGGGTGGGAGGGGTCCCCCACAACGAGCAGTACTTC.

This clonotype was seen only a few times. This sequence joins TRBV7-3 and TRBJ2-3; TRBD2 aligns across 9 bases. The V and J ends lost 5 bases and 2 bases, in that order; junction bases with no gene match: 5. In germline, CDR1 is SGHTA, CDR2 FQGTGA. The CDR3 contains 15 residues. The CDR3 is CASSQSGGYTDTQYF. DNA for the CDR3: TGTGCCAGCAGCCAGAGCGGGGGGTACACAGATACGCAGTATTTT.

The CDR3 sequence is CASSEWFPQGQGYNEQFF. The CDR3 region has the DNA TGTGCCAGCAGTGAATGGTTCCCCCAAGGGCAGGGCTACAATGAGCAGTTCTTC. This rearrangement joins TRBV2 to TRBJ2-1, with D possibly matching TRBD1 (5 bases). This CDR3 contains 18 residues. V was cut by 2 bases and J by 3 bases, with 20 bases left in between. Germline values: CDR1 SNHLY, CDR2 FYNNEI.

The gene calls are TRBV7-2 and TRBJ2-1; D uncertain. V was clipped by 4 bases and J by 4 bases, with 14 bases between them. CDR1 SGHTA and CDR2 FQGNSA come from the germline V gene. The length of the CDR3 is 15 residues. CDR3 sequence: CASSSAQFLYNEQFF. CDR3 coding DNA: TGTGCCAGCAGCTCAGCGCAGTTCCTATACAATGAGCAGTTCTTC.

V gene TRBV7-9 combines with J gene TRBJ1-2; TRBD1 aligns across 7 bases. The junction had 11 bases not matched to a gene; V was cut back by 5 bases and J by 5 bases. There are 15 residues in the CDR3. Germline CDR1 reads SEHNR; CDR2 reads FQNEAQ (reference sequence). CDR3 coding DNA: TGTGCCAGCAGCAAGGGACAGAAAGGGCCTTATGGCTACACCTTC. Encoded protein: CASSKGQKGPYGYTF.

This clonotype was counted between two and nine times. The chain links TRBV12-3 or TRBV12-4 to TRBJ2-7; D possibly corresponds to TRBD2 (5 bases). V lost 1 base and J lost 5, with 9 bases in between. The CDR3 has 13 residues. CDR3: CASSLVEVHEQYF. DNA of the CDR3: TGTGCCAGCAGTTTAGTGGAGGTTCACGAGCAGTACTTC.

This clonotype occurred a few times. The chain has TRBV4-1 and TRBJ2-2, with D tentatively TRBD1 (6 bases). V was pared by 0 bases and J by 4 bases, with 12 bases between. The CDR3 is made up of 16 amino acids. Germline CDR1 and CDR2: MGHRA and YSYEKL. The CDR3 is CASSQENPGATGELFF. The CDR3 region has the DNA TGCGCCAGCAGCCAAGAAAACCCAGGGGCCACCGGGGAGCTGTTTTTT.

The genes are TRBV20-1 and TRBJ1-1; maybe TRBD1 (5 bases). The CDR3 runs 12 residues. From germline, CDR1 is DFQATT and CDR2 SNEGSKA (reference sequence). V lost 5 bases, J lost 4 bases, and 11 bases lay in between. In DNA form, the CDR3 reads TGCAGTGCTCCCTTAAGGGGCACTGAAGCTTTCTTT. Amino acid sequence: CSAPLRGTEAFF.

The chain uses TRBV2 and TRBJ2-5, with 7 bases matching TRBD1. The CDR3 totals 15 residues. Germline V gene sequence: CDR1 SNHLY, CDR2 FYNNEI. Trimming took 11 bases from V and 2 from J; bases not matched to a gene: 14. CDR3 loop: CAGETGLSRQETQYF. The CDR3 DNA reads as TGTGCCGGAGAGACAGGGCTCTCGCGTCAAGAGACCCAGTACTTC.

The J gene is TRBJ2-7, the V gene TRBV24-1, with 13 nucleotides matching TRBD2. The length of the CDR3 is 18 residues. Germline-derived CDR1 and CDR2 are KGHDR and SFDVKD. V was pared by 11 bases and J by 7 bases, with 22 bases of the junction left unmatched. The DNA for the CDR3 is TGTGCCAACTTTGGACTAGCGGGAGACTTTTACCCCTACAATGAGCAGTACTTC. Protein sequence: CANFGLAGDFYPYNEQYF.

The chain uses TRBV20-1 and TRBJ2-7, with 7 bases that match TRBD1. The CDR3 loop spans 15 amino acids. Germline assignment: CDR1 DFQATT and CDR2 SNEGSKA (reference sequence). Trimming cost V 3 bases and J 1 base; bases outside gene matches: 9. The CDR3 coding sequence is TGCAGTGCTAGCGCGCTCCGGGACAGTTCCTACGAGCAGTACTTC. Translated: CSASALRDSSYEQYF.

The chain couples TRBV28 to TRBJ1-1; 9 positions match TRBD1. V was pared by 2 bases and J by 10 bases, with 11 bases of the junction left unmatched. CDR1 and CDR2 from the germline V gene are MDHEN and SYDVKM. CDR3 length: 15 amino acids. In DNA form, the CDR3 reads TGTGCCAGCAGTTTACCCGGACAGGGGTTCTCAAGAGCTTTCTTT. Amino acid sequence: CASSLPGQGFSRAFF. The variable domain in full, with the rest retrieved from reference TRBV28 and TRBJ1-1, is DVKVTQSSRYLVKRTGEKVFLECVQDMDHENMFWYRQDPGLGLRLIYFSYDVKMKEKGDIPEGYSVSREKKERFSLILESASTNQTSMYLCASSLPGQGFSRAFFGQGTRLTVV.

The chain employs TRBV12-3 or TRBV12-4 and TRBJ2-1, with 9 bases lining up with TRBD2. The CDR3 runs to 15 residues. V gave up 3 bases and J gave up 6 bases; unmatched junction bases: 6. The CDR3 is CASSFGRGGFNEQFF. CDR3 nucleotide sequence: TGTGCCAGCAGTTTCGGGCGGGGGGGTTTCAATGAGCAGTTCTTC.

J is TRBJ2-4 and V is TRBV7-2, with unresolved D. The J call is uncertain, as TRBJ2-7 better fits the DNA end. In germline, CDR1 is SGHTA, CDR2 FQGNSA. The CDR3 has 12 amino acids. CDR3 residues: CASSQSRHEQYF. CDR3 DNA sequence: TGTGCCAGCAGCCAAAGTCGGCACGAGCAGTACTTC.

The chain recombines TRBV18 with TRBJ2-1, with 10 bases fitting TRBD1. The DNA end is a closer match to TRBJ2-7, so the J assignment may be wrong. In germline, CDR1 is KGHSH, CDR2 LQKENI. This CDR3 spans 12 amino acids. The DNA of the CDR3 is TGTGCCAGCTCACGACAGGGGGCTGAGCAGTACTTC. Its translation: CASSRQGAEQYF.

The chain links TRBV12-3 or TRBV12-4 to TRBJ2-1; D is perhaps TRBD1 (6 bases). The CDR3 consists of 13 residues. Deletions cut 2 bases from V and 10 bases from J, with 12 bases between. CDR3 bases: TGTGCCAGCAGTTTAAACCCTACAGGGGAGCAGTTCTTC. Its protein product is CASSLNPTGEQFF.

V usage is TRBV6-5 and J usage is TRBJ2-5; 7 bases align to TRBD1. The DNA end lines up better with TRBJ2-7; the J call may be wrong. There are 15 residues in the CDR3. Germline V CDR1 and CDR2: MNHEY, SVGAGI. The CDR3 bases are TGTGCCAGCACTAGAAGCTACCGGGACAGCTACGAGCAGTACTTC. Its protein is CASTRSYRDSYEQYF.

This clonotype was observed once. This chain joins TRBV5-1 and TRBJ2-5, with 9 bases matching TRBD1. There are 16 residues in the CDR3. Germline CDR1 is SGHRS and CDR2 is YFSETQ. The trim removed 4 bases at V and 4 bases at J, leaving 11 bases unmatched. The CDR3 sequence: CASSPSGTGFTETQYF. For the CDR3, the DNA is TGCGCCAGCAGCCCTTCCGGGACAGGGTTTACAGAGACCCAGTACTTC.

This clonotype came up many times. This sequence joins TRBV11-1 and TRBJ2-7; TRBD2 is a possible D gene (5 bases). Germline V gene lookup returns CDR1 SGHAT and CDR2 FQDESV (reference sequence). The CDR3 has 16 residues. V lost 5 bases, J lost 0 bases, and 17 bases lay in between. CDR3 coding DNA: TGTGCCAGCAGCCCCGGGATTGCATTGAGCTCCTACGAGCAGTACTTC. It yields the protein CASSPGIALSSYEQYF.

CDR3 loop: CSVHGGASYNEQFF. The CDR3 DNA reads as TGCAGCGTCCACGGGGGGGCGTCCTACAATGAGCAGTTCTTC. This rearrangement joins TRBV29-1 to TRBJ2-1; 8 nucleotides match TRBD2. The CDR3 length is 14 residues. The junction had 5 bases not matched to a gene; V was cut back by 6 bases and J by 1 base. In germline, CDR1 is SQVTM, CDR2 ANQGSEA.

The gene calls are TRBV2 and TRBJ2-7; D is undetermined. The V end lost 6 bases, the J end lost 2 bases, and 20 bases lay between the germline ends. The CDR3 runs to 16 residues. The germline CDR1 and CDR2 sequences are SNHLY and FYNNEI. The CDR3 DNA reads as TGTGCCAGCAGCGAAACTGCCTACGCGGCGACCTACGAGCAGTACTTC. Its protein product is CASSETAYAATYEQYF.

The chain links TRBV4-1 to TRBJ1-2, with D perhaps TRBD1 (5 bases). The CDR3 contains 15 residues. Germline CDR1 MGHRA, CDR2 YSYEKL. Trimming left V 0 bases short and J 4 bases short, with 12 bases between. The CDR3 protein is CASSQETDPVYGYTF. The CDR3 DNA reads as TGCGCCAGCAGCCAAGAGACAGACCCTGTCTATGGCTACACCTTC.

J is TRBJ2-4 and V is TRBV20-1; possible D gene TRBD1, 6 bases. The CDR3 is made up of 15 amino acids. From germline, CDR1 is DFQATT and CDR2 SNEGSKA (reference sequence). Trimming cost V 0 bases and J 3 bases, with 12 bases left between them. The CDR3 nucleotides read TGCAGTGCTAGAGATCCAGGGGTGGACAAAAACATTCAGTACTTC. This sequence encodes CSARDPGVDKNIQYF.